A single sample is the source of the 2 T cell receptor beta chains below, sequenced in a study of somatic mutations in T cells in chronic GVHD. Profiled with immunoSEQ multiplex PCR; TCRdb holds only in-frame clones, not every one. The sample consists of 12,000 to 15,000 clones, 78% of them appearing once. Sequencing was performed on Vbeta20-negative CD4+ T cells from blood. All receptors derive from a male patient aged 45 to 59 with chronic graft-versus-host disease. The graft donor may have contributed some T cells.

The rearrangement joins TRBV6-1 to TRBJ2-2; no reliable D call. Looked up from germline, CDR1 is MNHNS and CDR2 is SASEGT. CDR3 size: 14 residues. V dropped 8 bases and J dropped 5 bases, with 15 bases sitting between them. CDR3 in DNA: TGTGCCAGCGCGCGACTTTTTGATACCGGGGAGCTGTTTTTT. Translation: CASARLFDTGELFF.

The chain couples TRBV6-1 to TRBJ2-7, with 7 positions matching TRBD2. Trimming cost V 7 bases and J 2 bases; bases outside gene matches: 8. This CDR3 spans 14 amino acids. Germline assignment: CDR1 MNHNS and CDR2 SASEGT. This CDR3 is CASTQREGAYEQYF. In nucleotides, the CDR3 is TGTGCCAGCACTCAGAGGGAGGGAGCCTACGAGCAGTACTTC.